These 30 T cell receptor beta chains share one sample of origin, sequenced in a study of T cell responses to AZD1222 COVID-19 vaccine (dated by TCRdb to the early 2020s). Taken with the paper, the label for time point translates to: baseline before first vaccination. The receptor library was made with the immunoSEQ multiplex PCR assay. As stored in TCRdb, this immuneACCESS dataset retains in-frame rearrangements with V and J assigned. A fraction of the clones does not appear; measured against another copy, unresolved V genes explain less than half of the discrepancy, and the remainder lacks a known reason. In all, the sample holds 130,000 to 150,000 clones, and around 87% of those were seen once. The ten largest make up roughly 1.5% of the sample. The sequencing here drew on peripheral blood, taken on day 0 of AZD1222 vaccination. Receptor source: an adult in good health.

This clone was detected only once. The chain employs TRBV28 and TRBJ1-3; TRBD1 might be the D (5 bases). With 5 bases removed from V and 1 base from J, the gap between germline ends came to 9 bases. The CDR3 totals 14 residues. The V gene's germline CDR1 is MDHEN and CDR2 SYDVKM. DNA for the CDR3: TGTGCCAGCAGTCAACAGGTATCTGGAAACACCATATATTTT. Translation gives CASSQQVSGNTIYF.

The chain uses TRBV5-5 and TRBJ1-3, with no clear D. V lost 1 base and J 4 bases, leaving 6 bases between the germline ends. Germline CDR1 SGHKS, CDR2 YYEKEE (reference sequence). The CDR3 length is 13 residues. This CDR3 is CASSLLIGNTIYF. DNA of the CDR3: TGTGCCAGCAGCTTGCTCATAGGAAACACCATATATTTT.

The rearrangement links TRBV5-1 to TRBJ1-1; D unresolved. The V gene lost 4 bases and the J gene lost 6 bases, with 10 bases spanning the gap. This CDR3 has 12 amino acids. CDR1 is SGHRS and CDR2 is YFSETQ in the germline V gene. The CDR3 DNA follows: TGCGCCAGCAGCGACGGGAGGGCTGAAGCTTTCTTT. This encodes CASSDGRAEAFF.

This chain links TRBV19 with TRBJ1-2; 7 positions agree with TRBD1. After removal of 4 bases from V and 3 bases from J, the junction contained 2 bases not matched to a gene. The CDR3 loop spans 13 amino acids. CDR1 is LNHDA and CDR2 is SQIVND in the germline V gene (reference sequence). Here the CDR3 DNA reads TGTGCCAGTAGTACCACAGGGGACTATGGCTACACCTTC. Protein product: CASSTTGDYGYTF.

This clone has just one count. The rearrangement joins TRBV7-9 to TRBJ2-2; 7 nucleotides align to TRBD2. The CDR3 extends over 17 amino acids. Looked up from germline, CDR1 is SEHNR and CDR2 is FQNEAQ (reference sequence). V shed 4 bases, J shed 0 bases, and the junction held 8 bases outside the gene matches. CDR3 coding DNA: TGTGCCAGCAGCTCCAGTTGGACTAGTACGAACACCGGGGAGCTGTTTTTT. The encoded protein is CASSSSWTSTNTGELFF.

The J gene is TRBJ1-1, the V gene TRBV27; no clear D. In germline, CDR1 is MNHEY, CDR2 SMNVEV (reference sequence). Trimming stripped 7 bases from V and 1 base from J, with 4 bases between. The CDR3 totals 11 residues. DNA for the CDR3: TGTGCCAGCATTAAGAACACTGAAGCTTTCTTT. Protein product: CASIKNTEAFF.

This clone has only one observation. The chain carries TRBV15 and TRBJ2-7; the D gene is possibly TRBD1 (5 bases). This CDR3 is 16 amino acids long. Germline V gives CDR1 LNHNV, CDR2 YYDKDF (reference sequence). V dropped 0 bases and J dropped 5 bases, with 17 bases sitting between them. CDR3 in DNA: TGTGCCACCAGCAGAGATCGCACAGGTCCCGGCCACGAGCAGTACTTC. It translates to CATSRDRTGPGHEQYF.

This clone was found a few times. The chain uses TRBV6-4 and TRBJ1-1; 8 bases map to TRBD1. J gave up 1 base and V 11 bases, and 3 bases lay outside the gene matches. Germline V gene data show CDR1 as MRHNA and CDR2 as SNTAGT. The CDR3 is made up of 12 amino acids. The CDR3 bases are TGTGCCCGAGACAGGGGGAACACTGAAGCTTTCTTT. Residues: CARDRGNTEAFF.

CDR3: CASSLFWDTTRNTEAFF. Here the CDR3 DNA reads TGTGCCAGCAGTTTATTTTGGGACACCACCCGGAACACTGAAGCTTTCTTT. The chain links TRBV28 to TRBJ1-1, with D maybe TRBD1 (6 bases). This CDR3 region has 17 residues. Per the germline V gene, CDR1 is MDHEN and CDR2 is SYDVKM. V lost 1 base and J lost 1, with 16 bases in between.

V gene TRBV6-5 combines with J gene TRBJ1-1, with TRBD1 matching over 9 bases. This CDR3 has 15 residues. Trimming took 6 bases from V and 1 from J; bases not matched to a gene: 6. Per the germline V gene, CDR1 is MNHEY and CDR2 is SVGAGI. CDR3 nucleotide sequence: TGTGCCAGCAGAAGAACAGGGGGCGAGAACACTGAAGCTTTCTTT. Translated, it gives CASRRTGGENTEAFF.

CDR3: CASSYSIPGGNTEAFF. DNA of the CDR3: TGTGCCAGCAGTTACTCGATTCCAGGGGGGAACACTGAAGCTTTCTTT. The chain couples TRBV6-5 to TRBJ1-1; 7 nucleotides agree with TRBD1. Germline lookup yields CDR1 MNHEY and CDR2 SVGAGI. The V and J ends lost 0 bases and 1 base, in that order; junction bases with no gene match: 5. The CDR3 is 16 residues long.

The chain links TRBV5-1 to TRBJ1-2; no reliable D call. Germline loops: CDR1 SGHRS, CDR2 YFSETQ. Trimming removed 0 bases from V and 4 bases from J, with 13 bases in between. The CDR3 has 15 residues. For the CDR3, the DNA is TGCGCCAGCAGCTTGGGGGAGACCCAAATCTATGGCTACACCTTC. Translated: CASSLGETQIYGYTF. Based on the CDR3 plus reference TRBV5-1 and TRBJ1-2, the full variable domain is KAGVTQTPRYLIKTRGQQVTLSCSPISGHRSVSWYQQTPGQGLQFLFEYFSETQRNKGNFPGRFSGRQFSNSRSEMNVSTLELGDSALYLCASSLGETQIYGYTFGSGTRLTVV.

The gene calls are TRBV27 and TRBJ2-5; no clear D. V was pared by 4 bases and J by 5 bases, with 11 bases between. The CDR3 is 13 amino acids. The germline gives CDR1 MNHEY, CDR2 SMNVEV (reference sequence). CDR3 nucleotide sequence: TGTGCCAGCAGTTCTCGGTCTCGGGAGACCCAGTACTTC. It yields the protein CASSSRSRETQYF.

The rearrangement links TRBV18 to TRBJ2-7; D possibly matches TRBD1 or TRBD2 (5 bases each). Germline V gene sequence: CDR1 KGHSH, CDR2 LQKENI. V was cut by 4 bases and J by 3 bases, with 13 bases left in between. The CDR3 covers 14 residues. In DNA form, the CDR3 reads TGTGCCAGCTCACGTCTAGCAGGGATCTACGAGCAGTACTTC. Translation: CASSRLAGIYEQYF. Using reference TRBV18 and TRBJ2-7 for the parts outside the CDR3, the full variable domain is NAGVMQNPRHLVRRRGQEARLRCSPMKGHSHVYWYRQLPEEGLKFMVYLQKENIIDESGMPKERFSAEFPKEGPSILRIQQVVRGDSAAYFCASSRLAGIYEQYFGPGTRLTVT.

This clone is medium-sized in the sample. Other DNA sequences from this sample encode an identical CDR3 as well. This chain uses TRBV5-1 with TRBJ1-1; 7 bases match TRBD1. V was pared by 0 bases and J by 4 bases, with 3 bases of the junction left unmatched. The CDR3 consists of 14 residues. Germline lookup yields CDR1 SGHRS and CDR2 YFSETQ. The chain's CDR3 is CASSLAGGFTEAFF. DNA for the CDR3: TGCGCCAGCAGCTTGGCAGGGGGGTTCACTGAAGCTTTCTTT.

V gene TRBV30 combines with J gene TRBJ1-1; TRBD1 agrees at 7 bases. V lost 5 bases and J lost 5; bases outside the gene matches: 11. This CDR3 is built from 14 residues. Germline V gene sequence: CDR1 GTSNPN, CDR2 SVGIG (reference sequence). This CDR3 is CAWAPTGRGTEAFF. The CDR3 DNA sequence: TGTGCCTGGGCCCCGACAGGGCGAGGGACTGAAGCTTTCTTT.

This rearrangement joins TRBV5-1 to TRBJ2-3, with D perhaps TRBD2 (5 bases). CDR1 is SGHRS, CDR2 YFSETQ, per germline. The CDR3 totals 15 residues. V lost 0 bases and J 6 bases, leaving 14 bases between the germline ends. The CDR3 bases are TGCGCCAGCAGCTTGGCCGGGGTTGAGGTTGATACGCAGTATTTT. It specifies CASSLAGVEVDTQYF.

J is TRBJ1-2 and V is TRBV2, with D possibly being TRBD1 (5 bases). Germline V CDR1 and CDR2: SNHLY, FYNNEI. V lost 2 bases and J 4 bases, leaving 14 bases between the germline ends. The CDR3 length is 15 residues. In nucleotides, the CDR3 is TGTGCCAGCAGTGAACCTAAGGGGAATCTCTATGGCTACACCTTC. Protein product: CASSEPKGNLYGYTF.

V is TRBV27 and J is TRBJ1-5; D uncertain. Germline assignment: CDR1 MNHEY and CDR2 SMNVEV (reference sequence). V shed 1 base and J shed 2 bases, with 9 bases lying between them. There are 15 residues in the CDR3. CDR3 amino acids: CASSLLVDRNQPQHF. In DNA form, the CDR3 reads TGTGCCAGCAGTTTATTGGTCGACCGCAATCAGCCCCAGCATTTT.

The chain employs TRBV11-2 and TRBJ1-3, with D tentatively TRBD1 (6 bases). The CDR3 runs to 13 residues. The V and J ends lost 5 bases and 5 bases respectively, with 10 bases between them. The germline V gene encodes CDR1 SGHAT and CDR2 FQNNGV. DNA for the CDR3: TGTGCCAGCAGCGTCGGGACACGAAACACCATATATTTT. This gives the protein CASSVGTRNTIYF.

This sequence joins TRBV7-9 and TRBJ1-5, with 7 bases lining up with TRBD1. The length of the CDR3 is 14 residues. Germline values: CDR1 SEHNR, CDR2 FQNEAQ (reference sequence). Losses at the gene ends were 4 bases for V and 5 bases for J; bases not matched to a gene: 5. In nucleotides, the CDR3 is TGTGCCAGCAGCTCCTCGACAGGGTATCAGCCCCAGCATTTT. Protein sequence: CASSSSTGYQPQHF.

This chain uses TRBV14 with TRBJ1-2, with TRBD1 identical over 8 bases. This CDR3 contains 15 residues. In germline, CDR1 is SGHDN, CDR2 FVKESK. V dropped 3 bases and J dropped 4; count of bases not matched to a gene: 7. DNA of the CDR3: TGTGCCAGCAGCCAGCAGGGGGCTCGAGGCTATGGCTACACCTTC. The encoded protein is CASSQQGARGYGYTF.

This clone was seen a few times. This chain connects TRBV5-4 to TRBJ1-3, with TRBD1 matching 10 bases. V lost 2 bases and J lost 2; bases outside the gene matches: 4. CDR3 length equals 16 residues. The germline gives CDR1 SGHNT, CDR2 YYREEE (reference sequence). CDR3 loop: CASSLGGTGAGNTIYF. CDR3 bases: TGTGCCAGCAGCTTAGGCGGGACAGGGGCTGGAAACACCATATATTTT. Together with reference TRBV5-4 and TRBJ1-3, the CDR3 gives the full variable domain: ETGVTQSPTHLIKTRGQQVTLRCSSQSGHNTVSWYQQALGQGPQFIFQYYREEENGRGNFPPRFSGLQFPNYSSELNVNALELDDSALYLCASSLGGTGAGNTIYFGEGSWLTVV.

This clone has only one observation. The rearrangement uses TRBV12-3 or TRBV12-4 and TRBJ2-1; TRBD1 aligns across 8 bases. The V gene end was trimmed by 5 bases and the J gene end by 9 bases; junction bases not matched to a gene: 3. This CDR3 is built from 12 residues. CDR3 in DNA: TGTGCCAGCAGTCGGACAGGGCTTGAGCAGTTCTTC. The encoded protein is CASSRTGLEQFF.

CDR3 protein: CASSLSRVTTGELFF. DNA for the CDR3: TGTGCCAGCAGTTTAAGCAGGGTGACTACCGGGGAGCTGTTTTTT. The genes are TRBV27 and TRBJ2-2; the D gene is possibly TRBD1 (5 bases). CDR1 and CDR2 (germline): MNHEY, SMNVEV (reference sequence). V was cut by 2 bases and J by 5 bases, with 12 bases left in between. The CDR3 is 15 residues long.

The chain has TRBV2 and TRBJ1-4, with no clear D. V lost 6 bases and J lost 5, with 16 bases in between. Germline values: CDR1 SNHLY, CDR2 FYNNEI. This CDR3 contains 15 residues. The CDR3 DNA reads as TGTGCCAGCAGGGCTAACACGATGTTAAATGAAAAACTGTTTTTT. As protein: CASRANTMLNEKLFF.

The CDR3 DNA reads as TGCGCCAGCAGACAAAACTCAGGGTCCTCCTATAATTCACCCCTCCACTTT. It translates to CASRQNSGSSYNSPLHF. V usage is TRBV5-1 and J usage is TRBJ1-6; tentative D call: TRBD1 (5 bases). V lost 5 bases and J lost 0, with 15 bases in between. The CDR3 consists of 17 residues. In germline, CDR1 is SGHRS, CDR2 YFSETQ.

The chain employs TRBV2 and TRBJ1-6, with D unclear. The CDR3 has 12 amino acids. Germline CDR1 SNHLY, CDR2 FYNNEI. V lost 9 bases, J lost 5 bases, and 8 bases lay in between. The CDR3 reads CASRTDNSPLHF. The CDR3, as DNA: TGTGCCAGTCGGACCGATAATTCACCCCTCCACTTT.

CDR3 sequence (DNA): TGCGCCAGCAGCCAAGGCAGGGGGTCCGGGGAGCTGTTTTTT. It codes for CASSQGRGSGELFF. The J gene is TRBJ2-2, the V gene TRBV4-1; 7 nucleotides agree with TRBD1. With 1 base clipped from V and 6 bases from J, the junction kept 2 bases outside the gene matches. CDR3 length: 14 residues. The germline V gene encodes CDR1 MGHRA and CDR2 YSYEKL.

V and J are TRBV7-8 and TRBJ2-7; D is tentatively TRBD1 or TRBD2 (5 bases each). Between the trimmed V and J ends, which lost 6 bases and 2 bases, there was a span of 17 bases. Germline CDR1 is SGHVS and CDR2 is FQNEAQ. CDR3 length: 15 amino acids. The CDR3 DNA is TGTGCCAGCAGGGTCTCCGGGACGGACGCCTACGAGCAGTACTTC. Amino acids: CASRVSGTDAYEQYF.